The present entry profiles one T cell receptor (beta chain) with its context. Time point here: week 3, after first cycle of checkpoint inhibitor. The data were obtained in a study of blood T cell dynamics during melanoma immunotherapy. The data were produced by immunoSEQ multiplex PCR, yet TCRdb's version contains in-frame clones alone and is incomplete. Of around 6,200 clones in the sample, roughly 77% are singletons; the top ten hold 30% to 40%. Germline assignment: CDR1 MNHNS and CDR2 SASEGT. This CDR3 comprises 12 residues. The V segment lost 8 bases and the J segment 5 bases; nucleotides outside the gene matches: 5.

This TCR was recovered from a human donor with melanoma. This chain connects TRBV6-1 to TRBJ1-2; TRBD1 matches at 7 bases. The starting material was blood, obtained from a patient treated with checkpoint blockade. The CDR3 DNA follows: TGTGCCAGCGCCAGGGGGAGTTATGGCTACACCTTC. Protein product: CASARGSYGYTF.